The 22 T cell receptor beta chains below all came from one sample that was sequenced in a study of cytomegalovirus exposure and HLA in healthy donors. 60 Vbeta and 13 Jbeta primers were used in PCR. Sequencing used immunoSEQ multiplex PCR; TCRdb keeps in-frame clones, though not all of them. The repertoire holds under 150,000 clones, with approximately 82% as singletons. The source material was PBMCs. These receptors came from a man aged 25 to 40 in good health and CMV-seropositive.

The rearrangement uses TRBV16 and TRBJ1-4, with 7 bases matching TRBD1. The CDR3 totals 17 residues. Germline lookup yields CDR1 KGHSY and CDR2 FQNENV. With 2 bases clipped from V and 8 bases from J, the junction kept 14 bases outside the gene matches. In nucleotides, the CDR3 is TGTGCCAGCAGCCAACTTCCAAAGACAGGGACTCAAGAAAAACTGTTTTTT. Its translation: CASSQLPKTGTQEKLFF. The entire variable domain, with the rest obtained from reference TRBV16 and TRBJ1-4, is as follows: GEEVAQTPKHLVRGEGQKAKLYCAPIKGHSYVFWYQQVLKNEFKFLISFQNENVFDETGMPKERFSAKCLPNSPCSLEIQATKLEDSAVYFCASSQLPKTGTQEKLFFGSGTQLSVL.

This sequence joins TRBV5-1 and TRBJ1-5; 9 bases fit TRBD1. J lost 6 bases, V lost 3 bases, and 4 bases had no gene match. The CDR3 totals 14 residues. The germline gives CDR1 SGHRS, CDR2 YFSETQ. The CDR3 DNA reads TGCGCCAGCAGCTCCTCGACAGGGGGTCAGCCCCAGCATTTT. It is translated as CASSSSTGGQPQHF.

CDR3 bases: TGTGCCAGCAGGGACAGTCCCGGATCAAATTACGAGCAGTACTTC. Translated: CASRDSPGSNYEQYF. This chain joins TRBV28 and TRBJ2-7; perhaps TRBD1 as D (6 bases). V was pared by 6 bases and J by 4 bases, with 19 bases between. CDR1 MDHEN and CDR2 SYDVKM come from the germline V gene. This CDR3 is built from 15 residues.

The gene calls are TRBV7-9 and TRBJ2-3, with TRBD1 identical over 7 bases. Germline CDR1 and CDR2: SEHNR and FQNEAQ (reference sequence). This CDR3 is 13 amino acids long. The V segment lost 5 bases and the J segment 5 bases; nucleotides outside the gene matches: 4. The CDR3 sequence: CASSPGQVDTQYF. DNA for the CDR3: TGTGCCAGCAGCCCCGGACAGGTAGATACGCAGTATTTT.

This clone was detected a few times. This rearrangement joins TRBV5-4 to TRBJ1-1; D not certain. V dropped 9 bases and J dropped 2 bases, with 8 bases sitting between them. Germline values: CDR1 SGHNT, CDR2 YYREEE (reference sequence). This CDR3 has 11 residues. In DNA, the CDR3 is TGTGCCATCTCAGAAAACACTGAAGCTTTCTTT. It codes for CAISENTEAFF.

This chain links TRBV28 with TRBJ2-5; D uncertain. V was trimmed by 5 bases and J by 7 bases, leaving 17 bases between them. The CDR3 spans 14 residues. Germline CDR1 reads MDHEN; CDR2 reads SYDVKM. CDR3 in DNA: TGTGCCAGCAGTCTGCATAGGAGCTCGGGGACCCAGTACTTC. Translating it yields CASSLHRSSGTQYF.

The genes are TRBV27 and TRBJ1-1; D is unclear. V was shortened by 5 bases and J by 7 bases, with 14 bases between the two germline ends. The CDR3 length is 13 residues. Looked up from germline, CDR1 is MNHEY and CDR2 is SMNVEV (reference sequence). CDR3 DNA sequence: TGTGCCAGCAGTCCCCCGGGCGGGCTTGAAGCTTTCTTT. It codes for CASSPPGGLEAFF.

The rearrangement uses TRBV7-9 and TRBJ2-2; TRBD2 agrees at 8 bases. The CDR3 consists of 16 residues. With V trimmed by 5 bases and J by 6 bases, 11 bases remained unmatched. Germline CDR1 reads SEHNR; CDR2 reads FQNEAQ (reference sequence). The CDR3 sequence: CASSPVAGLVAGELFF. In nucleotides, the CDR3 is TGTGCCAGCAGCCCTGTAGCGGGGTTAGTCGCCGGGGAGCTGTTTTTT.

This chain links TRBV7-6 with TRBJ1-1; TRBD1 matches 9 bases. The germline CDR1 and CDR2 sequences are SGHVS and FNYEAQ. V shed 4 bases, J shed 3 bases, and the junction held 3 bases outside the gene matches. There are 14 residues in the CDR3. The CDR3 is CASSSGQGYTEAFF. DNA of the CDR3: TGTGCCAGCAGCTCCGGACAGGGGTACACTGAAGCTTTCTTT.

The chain combines TRBV15 with TRBJ2-7; TRBD2 matches 8 bases. The junction had 6 bases not matched to a gene; V was cut back by 0 bases and J by 2 bases. The CDR3 is 16 amino acids. Germline CDR1 and CDR2: LNHNV and YYDKDF (reference sequence). The CDR3 DNA sequence: TGTGCCACCAGCAGAGAGGGCCGGGAGGGCCCCTACGAGCAGTACTTC. Its translation: CATSREGREGPYEQYF.

V usage is TRBV28 and J usage is TRBJ1-5; TRBD1 aligns across 7 bases. V shed 5 bases and J 0 bases; nucleotides not matched to a gene: 13. CDR3 size: 18 residues. Germline CDR1 reads MDHEN; CDR2 reads SYDVKM. CDR3: CASSAPGQAIPSNQPQHF. The CDR3 DNA sequence: TGTGCCAGCAGTGCACCCGGACAGGCGATACCTAGCAATCAGCCCCAGCATTTT.

This clone was seen more than once but under ten times. This sequence joins TRBV6-6 and TRBJ1-6; D ambiguous. This CDR3 is built from 13 residues. V was shortened by 4 bases and J by 10 bases, with 11 bases between the two germline ends. The germline CDR1 and CDR2 sequences are MNHNY and SVGAGI (reference sequence). The CDR3 DNA follows: TGTGCCAGCAGTTCCGGGAGCGAATCACCCCTCCACTTT. Translating it yields CASSSGSESPLHF.

The chain joins TRBV5-1 to TRBJ1-1, with TRBD1 as a possible D gene (6 bases). The CDR3 has 14 amino acids. V lost 4 bases and J lost 1, with 11 bases in between. In germline, CDR1 is SGHRS, CDR2 YFSETQ. The CDR3 DNA sequence: TGCGCCAGCAGCACAGACAGGTCGAACACTGAAGCTTTCTTT. Amino acids: CASSTDRSNTEAFF.

This clone showed up just a few times. The rearrangement links TRBV2 to TRBJ2-7, with D hard to call. CDR1 and CDR2 (germline): SNHLY, FYNNEI. This CDR3 has 13 amino acids. V was pared by 2 bases and J by 2 bases, with 7 bases between. CDR3 sequence (DNA): TGTGCCAGCAGTGAACTGGGCCCCTACGAGCAGTACTTC. This gives the protein CASSELGPYEQYF.

This clone was found a few times. The chain carries TRBV7-3 and TRBJ2-1; D may be TRBD2 (6 bases). CDR3 size: 16 residues. V was clipped by 5 bases and J by 0 bases, with 14 bases between them. Germline values: CDR1 SGHTA, CDR2 FQGTGA. CDR3 residues: CASSLLAGSSYNEQFF. The CDR3 nucleotides are TGTGCCAGCAGCCTACTAGCCGGGAGCTCCTACAATGAGCAGTTCTTC.

The CDR3 is CASSLASGRADNEQFF. DNA for the CDR3: TGTGCCAGCAGCTTAGCCAGCGGGAGGGCAGACAATGAGCAGTTCTTC. The rearrangement joins TRBV7-3 to TRBJ2-1, with 10 bases that match TRBD2. The CDR3 runs 16 residues. Germline CDR1 reads SGHTA; CDR2 reads FQGTGA. V lost 2 bases and J lost 5; bases outside the gene matches: 6.

V usage is TRBV28 and J usage is TRBJ2-7; D is unclear. The V and J ends lost 3 bases and 5 bases respectively, with 5 bases between them. Germline CDR1 is MDHEN and CDR2 is SYDVKM. The length of the CDR3 is 11 residues. The CDR3 here is CASSFFHEQYF. DNA for the CDR3: TGTGCCAGCAGTTTCTTCCACGAGCAGTACTTC. Based on the CDR3 plus reference TRBV28 and TRBJ2-7, the full variable domain is DVKVTQSSRYLVKRTGEKVFLECVQDMDHENMFWYRQDPGLGLRLIYFSYDVKMKEKGDIPEGYSVSREKKERFSLILESASTNQTSMYLCASSFFHEQYFGPGTRLTVT.

The CDR3 protein is CAWSPLAGLDTQYF. The CDR3 DNA reads TGTGCCTGGAGCCCGTTAGCGGGATTAGATACGCAGTATTTT. The chain combines TRBV30 with TRBJ2-3; 8 bases align to TRBD2. Germline CDR1 reads GTSNPN; CDR2 reads SVGIG (reference sequence). The CDR3 extends over 14 amino acids. Trimming removed 3 bases from V and 5 bases from J; junction bases left unmatched: 7.

The J gene is TRBJ2-3, the V gene TRBV5-5, with D maybe TRBD2 (5 bases). This CDR3 has 16 amino acids. V shed 0 bases and J shed 6 bases, with 17 bases lying between them. Germline V CDR1 and CDR2: SGHKS, YYEKEE (reference sequence). CDR3 nucleotide sequence: TGTGCCAGCAGCTTGGGAGGGTCGGGTCGGTATGATACGCAGTATTTT. The encoded protein is CASSLGGSGRYDTQYF. The entire variable domain, with the rest obtained from reference TRBV5-5 and TRBJ2-3, is as follows: DAGVTQSPTHLIKTRGQQVTLRCSPISGHKSVSWYQQVLGQGPQFIFQYYEKEERGRGNFPDRFSARQFPNYSSELNVNALLLGDSALYLCASSLGGSGRYDTQYFGPGTRLTVL.

This chain connects TRBV28 to TRBJ2-7, with 13 bases identical to TRBD2. The germline V gene encodes CDR1 MDHEN and CDR2 SYDVKM. With 3 bases clipped from V and 4 bases from J, the junction kept 3 bases outside the gene matches. The CDR3 has 15 residues. The DNA of the CDR3 is TGTGCCAGCAGTTTGCGGACTAGCGGGAGATACGAGCAGTACTTC. Protein product: CASSLRTSGRYEQYF.

J is TRBJ1-2 and V is TRBV7-9; unclear D gene. Trimming stripped 1 base from V and 3 bases from J, with 9 bases between. The CDR3 runs 14 residues. Germline V lookup: CDR1 SEHNR, CDR2 FQNEAQ (reference sequence). The CDR3: CASSLDGVDYGYTF. The CDR3 nucleotides read TGTGCCAGCAGCTTAGATGGAGTCGACTATGGCTACACCTTC.

This clone came up once. The chain uses TRBV21-1 and TRBJ2-1; TRBD2 is taken as the D call from the table, unchecked against the DNA. TRBV21-1 is recorded as a pseudogene. The CDR3 sequence is 16 residues long. The CDR3 region is CASSRTSGGARLEQFF. DNA for the CDR3: TGTGCCAGCAGCAGGACTAGCGGGGGAGCAAGGTTGGAGCAGTTCTTC.